This T cell receptor beta chain appears in the sequencing data of a study of T cell responses to AZD1222 COVID-19 vaccine. Study-level points and caveats: The donor cohort was predominantly white British with a female majority, and clonal diversity may have been underestimated. After two AZD1222 doses, spike-specific TCR breadth and depth rose versus day 0. Baseline serology detected seropositivity in only 6 or 7 AZD1222 recipients. No repertoire was sampled before or during the peak T cell response, only after it.

V lost 6 bases, J lost 6 bases, and 14 bases lay in between. Germline CDR1 SQVTM, CDR2 ANQGSEA. There are 12 residues in the CDR3. Profiling relied on immunoSEQ multiplex PCR, and the TCRdb table lists in-frame clones only, not all of them. The sample includes 87,000 or so clones, less than 90% seen only once; the top ten take 3.5% to 4.5%. Note on this clone: Its antigen is unknown.

The sample consisted of peripheral blood, taken on day 0 of AZD1222 vaccination. J is TRBJ1-1 and V is TRBV29-1; tentative D call: TRBD1 (5 bases). This receptor was taken from an adult in good health. CDR3 nucleotide sequence: TGCAGCGTCCACTCCGGGACGGCTGAAGCTTTCTTT. This sequence encodes CSVHSGTAEAFF.